The 14 T cell receptor beta chains given below trace back to one sample, sequenced in a study of shared clonotypes between healthy human individuals. Sequencing was performed with immunoSEQ multiplex PCR; in TCRdb, only in-frame clones are kept and a portion is missing. The sample has about 490,000 clones, approximately 82% seen once. Input material: PBMCs. These receptors all stem from a woman aged 40 to 55 in good health. Some clones in this sample may be carry-over from other donors' samples.

The chain recombines TRBV28 with TRBJ1-1; D unclear. CDR1 and CDR2 (germline): MDHEN, SYDVKM. This CDR3 is built from 15 residues. V lost 3 bases and J lost 2, with 13 bases in between. CDR3 loop: CASSLRHRANTEAFF. CDR3 coding DNA: TGTGCCAGCAGTTTGCGTCACAGAGCTAACACTGAAGCTTTCTTT. The full variable domain, with the rest looked up from reference TRBV28 and TRBJ1-1, is DVKVTQSSRYLVKRTGEKVFLECVQDMDHENMFWYRQDPGLGLRLIYFSYDVKMKEKGDIPEGYSVSREKKERFSLILESASTNQTSMYLCASSLRHRANTEAFFGQGTRLTVV.

The V call is TRBV28, the J call TRBJ2-5; 8 bases are a match to TRBD1. The DNA end is a closer match to TRBJ2-7, so the J assignment may be wrong. Germline CDR1 is MDHEN and CDR2 is SYDVKM. The CDR3 has 15 residues. For the CDR3, the DNA is TGTGCCAGCAGCACGCCGGGACAGGCTACCTACGAGCAGTACTTC. Translating gives CASSTPGQATYEQYF.

Many counts were recorded for this clone. The CDR3 region has the DNA TGTGCCAGCAGCTTGGATTCTAGCGGGCTCAATGAGCAGTTCTTC. Translating gives CASSLDSSGLNEQFF. The chain uses TRBV5-4 and TRBJ2-1; the match to TRBD2 covers 8 bases. Trimming cost V 0 bases and J 6 bases; bases outside gene matches: 5. Germline assignment: CDR1 SGHNT and CDR2 YYREEE (reference sequence). This CDR3 has 15 residues.

The V call is TRBV7-8, the J call TRBJ1-4; 7 bases match TRBD1. Trimming removed 2 bases from V and 0 bases from J; junction bases left unmatched: 9. The CDR3 length is 18 residues. The germline CDR1 and CDR2 sequences are SGHVS and FQNEAQ. DNA for the CDR3: TGTGCCAGCAGCTTAAAGGGGGCTGGCCCGACAACTAATGAAAAACTGTTTTTT. Encoded protein: CASSLKGAGPTTNEKLFF.

V usage is TRBV28 and J usage is TRBJ1-2, with 8 bases fitting TRBD1. This CDR3 contains 14 residues. The germline V gene encodes CDR1 MDHEN and CDR2 SYDVKM. After removal of 6 bases from V and 8 bases from J, the junction contained 11 bases not matched to a gene. The CDR3 sequence: CASSSDRGSWGYTF. The CDR3, as DNA: TGTGCCAGCAGCTCTGACAGGGGATCATGGGGCTACACCTTC.

Note on this clone: A junction end diverges from the germline sequence, so it may reflect a read error. V gene TRBV27 combines with J gene TRBJ1-1, with D maybe TRBD1 (6 bases). The CDR3 sequence is 15 residues long. The germline V gene encodes CDR1 MNHEY and CDR2 SMNVEV (reference sequence). Here the CDR3 reads CASSLWGAGNTEAFF. The CDR3 nucleotides are TGTGCTAGCAGTTTATGGGGGGCAGGGAACACTGAAGCTTTCTTT.

This clone was counted a few times. The rearrangement uses TRBV6-1 and TRBJ1-1; D unresolved. The CDR3 contains 14 residues. Germline values: CDR1 MNHNS, CDR2 SASEGT. V shed 7 bases and J shed 4 bases, with 16 bases lying between them. CDR3 loop: CASTLQHLGTEAFF. In nucleotides, the CDR3 is TGTGCCAGCACCTTACAACACCTGGGCACTGAAGCTTTCTTT.

CDR3 in DNA: TGTGCCAGCAGTGATGGGCAGACCTACGAGCAGTACTTC. Translated, it gives CASSDGQTYEQYF. The V and J genes are TRBV2 and TRBJ2-7, with D unresolved. V dropped 3 bases and J dropped 2 bases, with 8 bases sitting between them. The length of the CDR3 is 13 residues. From germline, CDR1 is SNHLY and CDR2 FYNNEI.

The V and J genes are TRBV28 and TRBJ2-1; weak D call: TRBD1 (6 bases). Germline V CDR1 and CDR2: MDHEN, SYDVKM. Trimming stripped 9 bases from V and 4 bases from J, with 13 bases between. The CDR3 is made up of 13 amino acids. The CDR3 nucleotides read TGTGCCAGTTTTGGGGGCGTATACAATGAGCAGTTCTTC. It yields the protein CASFGGVYNEQFF.

The rearrangement joins TRBV7-9 to TRBJ1-4, with TRBD1 matching over 8 bases. Germline V CDR1 and CDR2: SEHNR, FQNEAQ (reference sequence). There are 13 residues in the CDR3. Trimming at V came to 5 bases and at J to 8 bases, leaving 4 bases not matched to a gene. The CDR3 DNA reads as TGTGCCAGCAGCCTCGGGACAGGCGAAAAACTGTTTTTT. Amino acids: CASSLGTGEKLFF. The full variable domain, completed using reference TRBV7-9 and TRBJ1-4, is DTGVSQNPRHKITKRGQNVTFRCDPISEHNRLYWYRQTLGQGPEFLTYFQNEAQLEKSRLLSDRFSAERPKGSFSTLEIQRTEQGDSAMYLCASSLGTGEKLFFGSGTQLSVL.

The chain joins TRBV29-1 to TRBJ1-1; D is ambiguous. The V end lost 7 bases, the J end lost 7 bases, and 10 bases lay between the germline ends. Per the germline V gene, CDR1 is SQVTM and CDR2 is ANQGSEA. This CDR3 is built from 10 residues. The CDR3 loop reads CSASTIEAFF. The CDR3 region has the DNA TGCAGCGCCTCGACGATTGAAGCTTTCTTT.

The rearrangement links TRBV6-1 to TRBJ2-5, with 8 bases lining up with TRBD2. In germline, CDR1 is MNHNS, CDR2 SASEGT. The CDR3 runs 15 residues. V was pared by 1 base and J by 2 bases, with 3 bases of the junction left unmatched. The CDR3 nucleotides are TGTGCCAGCAGTGAAGGGACTAGCAGGCAAGAGACCCAGTACTTC. Its protein product is CASSEGTSRQETQYF.

The genes are TRBV5-1 and TRBJ1-6; D uncertain. Trimming shortened V by 0 bases and J by 7 bases, and 11 bases separated the two germline ends. CDR3 size: 15 residues. The V gene's germline CDR1 is SGHRS and CDR2 YFSETQ. CDR3 coding DNA: TGCGCCAGCAGCTTGGGGACCCTGGGCAATTCACCCCTCCACTTT. Amino acid sequence: CASSLGTLGNSPLHF.

The rearrangement links TRBV20-1 to TRBJ2-7, with 7 bases fitting TRBD2. The germline V gene has CDR1 DFQATT and CDR2 SNEGSKA (reference sequence). V dropped 8 bases and J dropped 6; count of bases not matched to a gene: 7. This CDR3 contains 11 residues. CDR3 region: CSYAGVGEQYF. CDR3 nucleotide sequence: TGCAGTTACGCGGGAGTCGGCGAGCAGTACTTC.